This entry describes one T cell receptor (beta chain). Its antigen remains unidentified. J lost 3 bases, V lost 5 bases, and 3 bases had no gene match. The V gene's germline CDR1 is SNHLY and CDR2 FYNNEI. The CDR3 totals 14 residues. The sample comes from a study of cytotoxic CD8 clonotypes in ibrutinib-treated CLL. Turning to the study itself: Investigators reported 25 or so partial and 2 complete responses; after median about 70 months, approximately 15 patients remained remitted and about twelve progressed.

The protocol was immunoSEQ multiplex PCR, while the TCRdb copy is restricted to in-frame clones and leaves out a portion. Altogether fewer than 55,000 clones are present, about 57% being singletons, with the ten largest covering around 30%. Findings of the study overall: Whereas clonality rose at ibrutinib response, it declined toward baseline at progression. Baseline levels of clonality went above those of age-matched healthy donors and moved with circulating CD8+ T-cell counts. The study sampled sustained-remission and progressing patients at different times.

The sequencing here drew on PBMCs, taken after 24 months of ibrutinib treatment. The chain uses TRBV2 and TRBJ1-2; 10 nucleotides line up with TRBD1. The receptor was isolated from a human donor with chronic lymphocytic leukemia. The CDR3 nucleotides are TGTGCCAGCAGTTCGGACAGGGGGGACTATGGCTACACCTTC. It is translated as CASSSDRGDYGYTF.